This passage covers 20 T cell receptor beta chains from one sample sequenced in a study of blood T cell repertoires in COVID-19. Clones were read by immunoSEQ multiplex PCR, and TCRdb kept only the in-frame ones, dropping some. The sample contains approximately 70,000 clones, approximately 90% of which appear only once. The specimen sequenced was peripheral blood. These receptors all stem from a woman aged 70-85 years with acute or convalescent COVID-19.

CDR3 protein: CASSPGQGLYGYTF. DNA for the CDR3: TGTGCCAGCTCACCAGGGCAGGGGCTCTATGGCTACACCTTC. The chain recombines TRBV18 with TRBJ1-2; maybe TRBD1 (6 bases). The CDR3 is made up of 14 amino acids. CDR1 is KGHSH, CDR2 LQKENI, per germline. The V end lost 2 bases, the J end lost 4 bases, and 11 bases lay between the germline ends.

This clone was picked up a small number of times. The gene calls are TRBV11-1 and TRBJ2-2; TRBD2 is a possible D gene (5 bases). V was pared by 1 base and J by 6 bases, with 9 bases between. Germline V gene lookup returns CDR1 SGHAT and CDR2 FQDESV (reference sequence). CDR3 length: 14 amino acids. The CDR3 nucleotides read TGTGCCAGCAGCTTAGTTAGGGAGTCCGGGGAGCTGTTTTTT. This translates into CASSLVRESGELFF. Full variable domain (missing parts from reference TRBV11-1 and TRBJ2-2): EAEVAQSPRYKITEKSQAVAFWCDPISGHATLYWYRQILGQGPELLVQFQDESVVDDSQLPKDRFSAERLKGVDSTLKIQPAELGDSAMYLCASSLVRESGELFFGEGSRLTVL.

The chain employs TRBV30 and TRBJ2-7; 7 bases line up with TRBD1. Germline V lookup: CDR1 GTSNPN, CDR2 SVGIG (reference sequence). The length of the CDR3 is 14 residues. Trimming removed 5 bases from V and 2 bases from J; junction bases left unmatched: 9. In DNA, the CDR3 is TGTGCCTGGCGCTTCGGGACAGCGGCCTACGAGCAGTACTTC. Residues: CAWRFGTAAYEQYF.

The gene calls are TRBV9 and TRBJ1-2; D remains ambiguous. The ends were cut back, 1 base at V and 2 bases at J, with 12 bases in the middle. The germline gives CDR1 SGDLS, CDR2 YYNGEE. The CDR3 length is 15 residues. In nucleotides, the CDR3 is TGTGCCAGCAGCGTAAATAAGAGAGGGAACTATGGCTACACCTTC. It codes for CASSVNKRGNYGYTF.

About this clone itself: The junction departs from the called germline gene at one end, perhaps through a read error. CDR3 loop: CASSYPGQKVF. Here the CDR3 DNA reads TGTGCCAGCAGTTATCCGGGACAGAAGGTCTTC. The J gene is TRBJ2-1, the V gene TRBV3-1 (or the pseudogene TRBV3-2); TRBD1 matches 7 bases. Germline CDR1 and CDR2: LGHDT and YNNKEL (reference sequence). This CDR3 contains 11 residues.

V and J are TRBV9 and TRBJ2-1; 9 bases map to TRBD1. CDR1 is SGDLS and CDR2 is YYNGEE in the germline V gene. The CDR3 is made up of 16 amino acids. Losses at the gene ends were 4 bases for V and 6 bases for J; bases not matched to a gene: 11. CDR3 amino acids: CASSPRGDRVGNEQFF. In DNA, the CDR3 is TGTGCCAGCAGCCCCCGAGGGGACAGGGTGGGCAATGAGCAGTTCTTC.

The chain employs TRBV7-8 and TRBJ2-2, with D uncertain. The CDR3 is 15 amino acids. Germline CDR1 reads SGHVS; CDR2 reads FQNEAQ. The ends were cut back, 1 base at V and 6 bases at J, with 12 bases in the middle. CDR3 sequence: CASSLEAGSPGELFF. The CDR3, as DNA: TGTGCCAGCAGCTTAGAAGCTGGTAGTCCCGGGGAGCTGTTTTTT.

The rearrangement joins TRBV5-1 to TRBJ2-7, with 7 bases aligning to TRBD2. Trimming cost V 0 bases and J 3 bases; bases outside gene matches: 6. Germline CDR1 is SGHRS and CDR2 is YFSETQ. The length of the CDR3 is 15 residues. Here the CDR3 reads CASSLEASGFYEQYF. The CDR3 DNA follows: TGCGCCAGCAGCTTGGAGGCTAGCGGATTCTACGAGCAGTACTTC. Filled out from reference TRBV5-1 and TRBJ2-7, the complete variable domain reads KAGVTQTPRYLIKTRGQQVTLSCSPISGHRSVSWYQQTPGQGLQFLFEYFSETQRNKGNFPGRFSGRQFSNSRSEMNVSTLELGDSALYLCASSLEASGFYEQYFGPGTRLTVT.

J is TRBJ2-5 and V is TRBV18; D is perhaps TRBD2 (6 bases). The V gene's germline CDR1 is KGHSH and CDR2 LQKENI. There are 14 residues in the CDR3. V lost 1 base and J lost 2, with 8 bases in between. The CDR3 here is CASSPRGKQETQYF. CDR3 in DNA: TGTGCCAGCTCACCACGCGGGAAGCAAGAGACCCAGTACTTC.

The chain combines TRBV7-8 with TRBJ2-5, with a weak D call TRBD2 (6 bases). CDR3 length equals 17 residues. Looked up from germline, CDR1 is SGHVS and CDR2 is FQNEAQ. Trimming removed 1 base from V and 5 bases from J, with 20 bases in between. DNA for the CDR3: TGTGCCAGCAGCTTAGAATGGTACCCCGGGGGTCGGGAGACCCAGTACTTC. It codes for CASSLEWYPGGRETQYF.

This chain uses TRBV30 with TRBJ1-1; perhaps TRBD1 as D (5 bases). This CDR3 spans 11 amino acids. Trimming took off 4 bases at V and 7 bases at J, with 10 bases between the two ends. Germline V gene sequence: CDR1 GTSNPN, CDR2 SVGIG (reference sequence). CDR3 in DNA: TGTGCCTGGACCCCAGGACATGAAGCTTTCTTT. Translating it yields CAWTPGHEAFF. Full variable domain (remainder filled in from reference TRBV30 and TRBJ1-1): SQTIHQWPATLVQPVGSPLSLECTVEGTSNPNLYWYRQAAGRGLQLLFYSVGIGQISSEVPQNLSASRPQDRQFILSSKKLLLSDSGFYLCAWTPGHEAFFGQGTRLTVV.

This sequence joins TRBV28 and TRBJ2-7, with a weak D call TRBD2 (6 bases). Germline V gene sequence: CDR1 MDHEN, CDR2 SYDVKM. The CDR3 has 15 amino acids. The V end was cut by 5 bases, the J end by 2 bases, with 16 bases between. CDR3 DNA sequence: TGTGCCAGCAGTCCCCTGGAGGGAATTCCCTACGAGCAGTACTTC. This codes for CASSPLEGIPYEQYF.

The genes are TRBV7-9 and TRBJ2-1; D possibly corresponds to TRBD2 (5 bases). V was shortened by 2 bases and J by 5 bases, with 10 bases between the two germline ends. Germline V lookup: CDR1 SEHNR, CDR2 FQNEAQ (reference sequence). This CDR3 region has 14 residues. The CDR3 sequence is CASSLKFGDNEQFF. CDR3 coding DNA: TGTGCCAGCAGCTTAAAGTTCGGGGACAATGAGCAGTTCTTC.

The V and J genes are TRBV5-1 and TRBJ1-4; TRBD1 matches 7 bases. J gave up 2 bases and V 8 bases, and 6 bases lay outside the gene matches. The CDR3 has 14 residues. CDR1 is SGHRS, CDR2 YFSETQ, per germline. Here the CDR3 reads CASRPGQTNEKLFF. Here the CDR3 DNA reads TGCGCCAGTCGTCCGGGACAGACTAATGAAAAACTGTTTTTT.

This chain links TRBV3-1 (or the pseudogene TRBV3-2) with TRBJ2-3; 11 bases line up with TRBD2. J was trimmed by 1 base and V by 4 bases; bases with no gene match: 13. From germline, CDR1 is LGHDT and CDR2 YNNKEL (reference sequence). The CDR3 contains 19 residues. CDR3 DNA sequence: TGTGCCAGCAGCCCCCGGAAGATAGCGGGGGGGCGGGGCACAGATACGCAGTATTTT. It translates to CASSPRKIAGGRGTDTQYF.

The chain links TRBV12-3 or TRBV12-4 to TRBJ2-1, with 8 bases identical to TRBD2. The CDR3 totals 13 residues. V lost 4 bases to trimming and J lost 8 bases; unmatched junction nucleotides: 4. The chain's CDR3 is CASSYTSGHEQFF. CDR3 nucleotide sequence: TGTGCCAGCAGTTATACTAGCGGCCATGAGCAGTTCTTC.

V gene TRBV7-9 combines with J gene TRBJ2-1, with 14 bases that match TRBD2. The CDR3 sequence is 18 residues long. Germline V gives CDR1 SEHNR, CDR2 FQNEAQ (reference sequence). The junction had 15 bases not matched to a gene; V was cut back by 7 bases and J by 7 bases. The CDR3 reads CASNQGLAGEVAWNEQFF. CDR3 in DNA: TGTGCCAGCAACCAGGGACTAGCGGGAGAGGTTGCTTGGAATGAGCAGTTCTTC.

Worth noting for this clone: Other DNA sequences in the same sample also yield this CDR3. The chain recombines TRBV3-1 (or the pseudogene TRBV3-2) with TRBJ2-3; D gene ambiguous. The V gene's germline CDR1 is LGHDT and CDR2 YNNKEL (reference sequence). V was pared by 4 bases and J by 1 base, with 9 bases between. The length of the CDR3 is 14 residues. In DNA, the CDR3 is TGTGCCAGCAGCCGATCAGGCGGCACAGATACGCAGTATTTT. Protein: CASSRSGGTDTQYF.

This clone was seen once. The gene calls are TRBV30 and TRBJ1-1; D unresolved. The V end lost 1 base, the J end lost 10 bases, and 13 bases lay between the germline ends. The CDR3 is 12 residues long. Germline V gene data show CDR1 as GTSNPN and CDR2 as SVGIG (reference sequence). CDR3 sequence: CAWSESTARAFF. CDR3 nucleotide sequence: TGTGCCTGGAGTGAATCAACTGCGAGAGCTTTCTTT.

This clone was counted a single time. The chain is built from TRBV9 and TRBJ1-2; TRBD1 might be the D (6 bases). The CDR3 is made up of 16 amino acids. V was clipped by 0 bases and J by 4 bases, with 16 bases between them. Germline V gene data show CDR1 as SGDLS and CDR2 as YYNGEE. CDR3 sequence (DNA): TGTGCCAGCAGCGTAGATCGGGCAGGGGAATTCTATGGCTACACCTTC. Amino acids: CASSVDRAGEFYGYTF. The full variable domain, with the rest looked up from reference TRBV9 and TRBJ1-2, is DSGVTQTPKHLITATGQRVTLRCSPRSGDLSVYWYQQSLDQGLQFLIQYYNGEERAKGNILERFSAQQFPDLHSELNLSSLELGDSALYFCASSVDRAGEFYGYTFGSGTRLTVV.